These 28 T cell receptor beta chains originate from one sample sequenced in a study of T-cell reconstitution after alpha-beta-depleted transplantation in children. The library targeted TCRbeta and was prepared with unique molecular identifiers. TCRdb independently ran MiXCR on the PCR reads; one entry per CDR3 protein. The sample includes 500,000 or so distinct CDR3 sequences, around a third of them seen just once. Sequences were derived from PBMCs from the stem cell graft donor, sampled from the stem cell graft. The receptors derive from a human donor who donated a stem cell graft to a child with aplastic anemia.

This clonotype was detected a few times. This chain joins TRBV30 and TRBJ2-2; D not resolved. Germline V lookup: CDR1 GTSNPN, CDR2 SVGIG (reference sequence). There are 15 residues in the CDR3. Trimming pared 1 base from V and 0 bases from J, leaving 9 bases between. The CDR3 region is CAWSAFSTNTGELFF. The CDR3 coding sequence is TGTGCCTGGAGTGCTTTTAGTACGAACACCGGGGAGCTGTTTTTT.

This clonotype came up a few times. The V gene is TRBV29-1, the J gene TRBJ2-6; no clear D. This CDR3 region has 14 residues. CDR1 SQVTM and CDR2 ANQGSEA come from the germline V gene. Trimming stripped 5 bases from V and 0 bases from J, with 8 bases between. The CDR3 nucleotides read TGCAGCGTTCTACAGAGCTCTGGGGCCAACGTCCTGACTTTC. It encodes CSVLQSSGANVLTF.

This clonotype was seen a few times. The CDR3 spells CASSWTVNTGELFF. The CDR3 coding sequence is TGTGCCAGCAGCTGGACCGTAAACACCGGGGAGCTGTTTTTT. The chain uses TRBV7-9 and TRBJ2-2; no clear D gene. Germline lookup yields CDR1 SEHNR and CDR2 FQNEAQ (reference sequence). Trimming left V 4 bases short and J 2 bases short, with 8 bases between. The CDR3 runs 14 residues.

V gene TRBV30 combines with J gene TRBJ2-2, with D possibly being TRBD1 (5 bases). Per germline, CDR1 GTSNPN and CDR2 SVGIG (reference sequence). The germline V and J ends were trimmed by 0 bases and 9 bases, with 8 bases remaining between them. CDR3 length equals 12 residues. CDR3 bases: TGTGCCTGGAGTGTAGGGGCCCGGGAGCTGTTTTTT. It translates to CAWSVGARELFF. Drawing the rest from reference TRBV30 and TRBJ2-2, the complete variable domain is SQTIHQWPATLVQPVGSPLSLECTVEGTSNPNLYWYRQAAGRGLQLLFYSVGIGQISSEVPQNLSASRPQDRQFILSSKKLLLSDSGFYLCAWSVGARELFFGEGSRLTVL.

The DNA of the CDR3 is TGTGCCAGCAGCCAAGATTGGGGGTGGCATGGCTACACCTTC. This translates into CASSQDWGWHGYTF. The rearrangement links TRBV3-1 to TRBJ1-2; TRBD1 is a possible D gene (5 bases). Deletions cut 0 bases from V and 6 bases from J, with 11 bases between. The CDR3 has 14 residues. Germline lookup yields CDR1 LGHDT and CDR2 YNNKEL (reference sequence).

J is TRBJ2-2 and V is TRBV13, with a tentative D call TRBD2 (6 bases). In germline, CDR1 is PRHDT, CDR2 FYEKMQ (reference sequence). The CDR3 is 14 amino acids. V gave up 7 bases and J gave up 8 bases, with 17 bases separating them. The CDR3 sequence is CASTRREREGELFF. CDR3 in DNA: TGTGCCAGCACCCGCCGGGAGAGGGAGGGGGAGCTGTTTTTT.

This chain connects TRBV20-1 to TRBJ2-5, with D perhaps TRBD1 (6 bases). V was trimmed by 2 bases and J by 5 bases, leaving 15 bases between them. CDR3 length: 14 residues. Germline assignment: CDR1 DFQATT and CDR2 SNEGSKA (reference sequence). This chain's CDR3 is CSARPSRGQETQYF. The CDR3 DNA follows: TGCAGTGCTAGACCAAGCAGGGGCCAGGAGACCCAGTACTTC.

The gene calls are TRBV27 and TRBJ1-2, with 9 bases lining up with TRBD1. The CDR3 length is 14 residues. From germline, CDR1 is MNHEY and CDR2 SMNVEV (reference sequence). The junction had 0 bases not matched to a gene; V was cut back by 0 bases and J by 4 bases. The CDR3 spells CASSLSGQGYGYTF. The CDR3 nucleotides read TGTGCCAGCAGTTTATCGGGACAGGGCTATGGCTACACCTTC.

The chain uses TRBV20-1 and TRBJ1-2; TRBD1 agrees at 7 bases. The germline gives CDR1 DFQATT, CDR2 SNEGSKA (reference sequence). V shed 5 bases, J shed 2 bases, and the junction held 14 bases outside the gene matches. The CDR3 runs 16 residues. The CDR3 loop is CSARQGPDLQNYGYTF. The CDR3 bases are TGCAGTGCTCGACAGGGTCCCGACCTTCAAAACTATGGCTACACCTTC.

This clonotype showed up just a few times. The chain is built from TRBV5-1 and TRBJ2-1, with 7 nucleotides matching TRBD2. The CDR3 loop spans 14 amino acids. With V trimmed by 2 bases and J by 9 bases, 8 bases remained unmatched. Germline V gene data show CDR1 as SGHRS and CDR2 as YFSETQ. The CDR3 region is CASSFGLDSGEQFF. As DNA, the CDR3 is TGCGCCAGCAGCTTTGGACTAGACTCCGGTGAGCAGTTCTTC.

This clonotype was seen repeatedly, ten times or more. CDR3 amino acids: CSVRTGTGATYEQYF. Written as DNA, the CDR3 is TGCAGCGTCCGGACCGGGACAGGGGCTACCTACGAGCAGTACTTC. The V and J genes are TRBV29-1 and TRBJ2-7; 10 bases map to TRBD1. Germline V gives CDR1 SQVTM, CDR2 ANQGSEA. The CDR3 totals 15 residues. The V gene end was trimmed by 6 bases and the J gene end by 2 bases; junction bases not matched to a gene: 10.

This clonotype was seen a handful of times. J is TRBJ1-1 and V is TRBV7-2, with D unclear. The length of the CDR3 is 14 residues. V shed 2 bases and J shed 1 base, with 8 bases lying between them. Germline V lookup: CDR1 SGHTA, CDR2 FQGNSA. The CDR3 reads CASSLSAPNTEAFF. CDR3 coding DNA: TGTGCCAGCAGCTTAAGTGCCCCGAACACTGAAGCTTTCTTT.

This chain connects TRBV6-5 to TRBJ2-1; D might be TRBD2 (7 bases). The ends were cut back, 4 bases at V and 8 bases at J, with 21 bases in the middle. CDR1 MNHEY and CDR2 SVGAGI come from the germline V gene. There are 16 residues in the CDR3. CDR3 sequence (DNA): TGTGCCAGCAGTTCCCACAAGGGGGGGAAGGGAGATGAGCAGTTCTTC. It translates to CASSSHKGGKGDEQFF.

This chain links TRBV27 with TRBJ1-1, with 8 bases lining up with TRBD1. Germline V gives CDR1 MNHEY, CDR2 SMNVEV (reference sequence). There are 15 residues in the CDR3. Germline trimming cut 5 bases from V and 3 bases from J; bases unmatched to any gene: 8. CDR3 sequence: CASSPQRDRYTEAFF. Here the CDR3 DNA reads TGTGCCAGCAGTCCTCAAAGGGACAGGTACACTGAAGCTTTCTTT.

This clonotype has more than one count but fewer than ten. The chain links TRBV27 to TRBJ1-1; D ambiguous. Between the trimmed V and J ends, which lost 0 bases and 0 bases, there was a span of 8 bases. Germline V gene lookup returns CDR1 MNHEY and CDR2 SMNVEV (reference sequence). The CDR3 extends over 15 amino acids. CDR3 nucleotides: TGTGCCAGCAGTTTATCTGCAGTCATGAACACTGAAGCTTTCTTT. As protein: CASSLSAVMNTEAFF.

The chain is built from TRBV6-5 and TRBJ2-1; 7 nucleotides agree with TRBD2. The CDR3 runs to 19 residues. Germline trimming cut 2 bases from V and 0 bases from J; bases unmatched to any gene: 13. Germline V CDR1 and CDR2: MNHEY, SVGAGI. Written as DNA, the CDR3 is TGTGCCAGCAGTTACGCAGTCGGGACTACTTGGAGCTCCTACAATGAGCAGTTCTTC. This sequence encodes CASSYAVGTTWSSYNEQFF.

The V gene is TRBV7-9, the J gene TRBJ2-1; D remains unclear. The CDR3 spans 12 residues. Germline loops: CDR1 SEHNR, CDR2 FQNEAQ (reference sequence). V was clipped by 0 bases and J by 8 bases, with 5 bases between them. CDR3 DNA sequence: TGTGCCAGCAGCTTAGCGCTAGATGAGCAGTTCTTC. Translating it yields CASSLALDEQFF.

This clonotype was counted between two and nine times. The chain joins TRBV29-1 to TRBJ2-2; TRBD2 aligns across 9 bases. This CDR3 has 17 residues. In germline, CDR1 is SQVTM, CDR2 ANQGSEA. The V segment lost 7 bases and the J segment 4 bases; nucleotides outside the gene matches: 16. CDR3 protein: CSAKTTGTSRGTGELFF. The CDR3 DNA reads TGCAGCGCGAAAACAACCGGGACTAGCCGTGGCACCGGGGAGCTGTTTTTT.

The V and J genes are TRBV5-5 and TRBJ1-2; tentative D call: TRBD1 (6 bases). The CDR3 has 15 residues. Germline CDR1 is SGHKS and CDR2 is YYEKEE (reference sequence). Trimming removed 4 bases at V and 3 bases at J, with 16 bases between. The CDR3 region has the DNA TGTGCCAGCAGCCGAGACAATACAGGGTACTATGGCTACACCTTC. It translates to CASSRDNTGYYGYTF.

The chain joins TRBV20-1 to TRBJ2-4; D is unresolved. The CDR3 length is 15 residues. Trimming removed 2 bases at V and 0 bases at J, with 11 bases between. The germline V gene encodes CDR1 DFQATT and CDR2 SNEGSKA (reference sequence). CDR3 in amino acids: CSARSVSLAKNIQYF. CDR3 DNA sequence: TGCAGTGCTAGATCGGTCTCGCTAGCCAAAAACATTCAGTACTTC.

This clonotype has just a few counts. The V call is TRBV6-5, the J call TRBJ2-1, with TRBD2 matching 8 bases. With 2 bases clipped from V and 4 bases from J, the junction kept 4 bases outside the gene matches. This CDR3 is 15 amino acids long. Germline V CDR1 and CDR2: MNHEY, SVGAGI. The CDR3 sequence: CASSYGTREYNEQFF. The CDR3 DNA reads TGTGCCAGCAGTTACGGGACTAGAGAATACAATGAGCAGTTCTTC.

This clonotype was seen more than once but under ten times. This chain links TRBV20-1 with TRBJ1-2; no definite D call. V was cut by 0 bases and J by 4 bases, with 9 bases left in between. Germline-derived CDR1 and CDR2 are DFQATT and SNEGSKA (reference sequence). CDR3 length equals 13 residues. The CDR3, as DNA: TGCAGTGCTAGAGATCCCAGTTTCTATGGCTACACCTTC. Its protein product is CSARDPSFYGYTF.

The CDR3 bases are TGTGCCAGCAGCTTAGATAGCCGGGGGCCCTACAATGAGCAGTTCTTC. As protein: CASSLDSRGPYNEQFF. This chain connects TRBV7-2 to TRBJ2-1, with D perhaps TRBD1 or TRBD2 (6 bases each). This CDR3 has 16 amino acids. CDR1 and CDR2 from the germline V gene are SGHTA and FQGNSA. Between the trimmed V and J ends, which lost 1 base and 2 bases, there was a span of 12 bases.

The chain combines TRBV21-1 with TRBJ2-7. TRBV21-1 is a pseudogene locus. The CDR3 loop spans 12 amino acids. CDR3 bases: TGTGCCAGCAGCAAATACGGGCTGGAGCAGTACGTC. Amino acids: CASSKYGLEQYV.

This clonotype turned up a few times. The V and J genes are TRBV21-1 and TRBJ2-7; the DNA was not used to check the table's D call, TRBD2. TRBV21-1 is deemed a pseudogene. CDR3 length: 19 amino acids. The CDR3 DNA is TGTGCCAGCAGCAAGAGGAAGCGGGAAAAGAATAAGAGCTCCTACGAGCAGTACGTC. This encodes CASSKRKREKNKSSYEQYV.

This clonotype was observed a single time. The DNA of the CDR3 is TGTGCCATCAGTGAAAGACAAGTGAACACTGAAGCTTTCTTT. As protein: CAISERQVNTEAFF. The chain combines TRBV10-3 with TRBJ1-1; D remains unclear. Germline lookup yields CDR1 ENHRY and CDR2 SYGVKD. The V end lost 3 bases, the J end lost 0 bases, and 8 bases lay between the germline ends. The CDR3 runs 14 residues.

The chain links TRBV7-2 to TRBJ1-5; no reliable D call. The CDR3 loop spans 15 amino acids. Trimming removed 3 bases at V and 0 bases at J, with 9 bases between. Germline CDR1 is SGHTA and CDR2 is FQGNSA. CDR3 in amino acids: CASSFAGNSNQPQHF. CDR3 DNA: TGTGCCAGCAGCTTCGCGGGGAATAGCAATCAGCCCCAGCATTTT.

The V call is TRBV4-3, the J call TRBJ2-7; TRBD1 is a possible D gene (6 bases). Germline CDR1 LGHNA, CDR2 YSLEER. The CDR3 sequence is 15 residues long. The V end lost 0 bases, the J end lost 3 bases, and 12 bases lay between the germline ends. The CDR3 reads CASSQDYRAVYEQYF. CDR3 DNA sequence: TGCGCCAGCAGCCAAGATTACAGGGCCGTCTACGAGCAGTACTTC.